This T cell receptor beta chain was obtained from a study of cytomegalovirus exposure and HLA in healthy donors. At sampling all donors were nominally healthy, likely with unrecorded immune exposures. A note on this clone: As yet, its antigen is unknown.

Looked up from germline, CDR1 is SGHRS and CDR2 is YFSETQ. Between the trimmed V and J ends, which lost 4 bases and 7 bases, there was a span of 18 bases. The CDR3 sequence is 16 residues long. Study-wide results and limits: No immune exposure information besides CMV serostatus was available. Prediction of most subjects' HLA-A and HLA-B alleles by TCR beta sequences was reportedly accurate. When a later analysis was performed, an Asian-associated ancestry cluster reportedly had fewer N-insertions than the approximately 680-donor mean.

The PCR was carried out with 60 Vbeta primers and 13 Jbeta primers. Generated by immunoSEQ multiplex PCR, the TCRdb table keeps only in-frame clones and is missing some. The sample lists 100,000 or so clones; 70% to 80% were seen once. This rearrangement joins TRBV5-1 to TRBJ1-6, with D perhaps TRBD1 (6 bases). The receptor was isolated from a male donor in good health and CMV-seropositive. The sample comprised PBMCs. The CDR3 bases are TGCGCCAGCAGCACCAGTCCGGGACACTTAAATTCACCCCTCCACTTT. Translating it yields CASSTSPGHLNSPLHF.